This T cell receptor (beta chain) was profiled in a study of shared clonotypes between healthy human individuals. Study-level findings and limits: The expectation was that sequencing depth would affect clonotype sharing among donors.

V trimming: 4 bases; J trimming: 0 bases; junction bases outside the gene matches: 1. This CDR3 contains 13 residues. CDR1 and CDR2 (germline): SGHDT, YYEEEE. Libraries were prepared by immunoSEQ multiplex PCR; TCRdb keeps only in-frame clonotypes and omits some of them. The data contain a few million clones, more than 80% of them seen just once; the ten biggest clones take up under 0.45%. This clone was seen a single time. Its antigen is still unknown. The sample contains more than one DNA sequence encoding this CDR3. Sequencing input: naive CD4+ T cells from PBMCs. Subset specified: CD45RA+ positively selected. This TCR derives from a man aged 18 to 35 in good health. Some clones in this sample may be carry-over from other donors' samples. The V gene is TRBV5-6, the J gene TRBJ2-7; 7 bases are a match to TRBD2. CDR3 in DNA: TGTGCCAGCAGCCGCGGGAGCTCCTACGAGCAGTACTTC. It encodes CASSRGSSYEQYF.